The source of this TCR beta chain is a study of regulatory T cells in long-lasting Graves disease. Whole-study context: Under 3 months of antithyroid drugs had been taken by newly diagnosed Graves' patients.

The germline CDR1 and CDR2 sequences are SNHLY and FYNNEI. The CDR3 totals 16 residues. With 7 bases clipped from V and 2 bases from J, the junction kept 9 bases outside the gene matches. The time point denotes: newly diagnosed GD, antithyroid drugs for less than 3 months. Preparation of the TCR library used RNA extracted from PBMCs. Graves' disease diagnoses used American Thyroid Association guidelines. Xi'an, China, was home to the endocrinology department that provided patients. This clonotype was seen ten or more times. Assembly of TCR beta libraries relied on iRepertoire HTBI primers together with Arm-PCR of CDR3 regions. In the original analysis: The samples yielded some 62 TRBV and 14 TRBJ segments. TCRdb independently ran MiXCR on the multiplex PCR reads; one entry per CDR3 protein. V and J calls and clone size were set by TCRdb, not the authors. Of approximately 400,000 distinct CDR3 sequences in the sample, around 15% were seen once.

This material consisted of peripheral blood mononuclear cells (PBMCs), taken at new diagnosis, from a patient treated with antithyroid drugs. The chain employs TRBV2 and TRBJ2-5, with 11 bases identical to TRBD2. This clonotype was obtained from a female donor with Graves disease. DNA of the CDR3: TGTGCCAGCATTGAGGAAGTAGCGGGGGGGCAAGAGACCCAGTACTTC. This sequence encodes CASIEEVAGGQETQYF.